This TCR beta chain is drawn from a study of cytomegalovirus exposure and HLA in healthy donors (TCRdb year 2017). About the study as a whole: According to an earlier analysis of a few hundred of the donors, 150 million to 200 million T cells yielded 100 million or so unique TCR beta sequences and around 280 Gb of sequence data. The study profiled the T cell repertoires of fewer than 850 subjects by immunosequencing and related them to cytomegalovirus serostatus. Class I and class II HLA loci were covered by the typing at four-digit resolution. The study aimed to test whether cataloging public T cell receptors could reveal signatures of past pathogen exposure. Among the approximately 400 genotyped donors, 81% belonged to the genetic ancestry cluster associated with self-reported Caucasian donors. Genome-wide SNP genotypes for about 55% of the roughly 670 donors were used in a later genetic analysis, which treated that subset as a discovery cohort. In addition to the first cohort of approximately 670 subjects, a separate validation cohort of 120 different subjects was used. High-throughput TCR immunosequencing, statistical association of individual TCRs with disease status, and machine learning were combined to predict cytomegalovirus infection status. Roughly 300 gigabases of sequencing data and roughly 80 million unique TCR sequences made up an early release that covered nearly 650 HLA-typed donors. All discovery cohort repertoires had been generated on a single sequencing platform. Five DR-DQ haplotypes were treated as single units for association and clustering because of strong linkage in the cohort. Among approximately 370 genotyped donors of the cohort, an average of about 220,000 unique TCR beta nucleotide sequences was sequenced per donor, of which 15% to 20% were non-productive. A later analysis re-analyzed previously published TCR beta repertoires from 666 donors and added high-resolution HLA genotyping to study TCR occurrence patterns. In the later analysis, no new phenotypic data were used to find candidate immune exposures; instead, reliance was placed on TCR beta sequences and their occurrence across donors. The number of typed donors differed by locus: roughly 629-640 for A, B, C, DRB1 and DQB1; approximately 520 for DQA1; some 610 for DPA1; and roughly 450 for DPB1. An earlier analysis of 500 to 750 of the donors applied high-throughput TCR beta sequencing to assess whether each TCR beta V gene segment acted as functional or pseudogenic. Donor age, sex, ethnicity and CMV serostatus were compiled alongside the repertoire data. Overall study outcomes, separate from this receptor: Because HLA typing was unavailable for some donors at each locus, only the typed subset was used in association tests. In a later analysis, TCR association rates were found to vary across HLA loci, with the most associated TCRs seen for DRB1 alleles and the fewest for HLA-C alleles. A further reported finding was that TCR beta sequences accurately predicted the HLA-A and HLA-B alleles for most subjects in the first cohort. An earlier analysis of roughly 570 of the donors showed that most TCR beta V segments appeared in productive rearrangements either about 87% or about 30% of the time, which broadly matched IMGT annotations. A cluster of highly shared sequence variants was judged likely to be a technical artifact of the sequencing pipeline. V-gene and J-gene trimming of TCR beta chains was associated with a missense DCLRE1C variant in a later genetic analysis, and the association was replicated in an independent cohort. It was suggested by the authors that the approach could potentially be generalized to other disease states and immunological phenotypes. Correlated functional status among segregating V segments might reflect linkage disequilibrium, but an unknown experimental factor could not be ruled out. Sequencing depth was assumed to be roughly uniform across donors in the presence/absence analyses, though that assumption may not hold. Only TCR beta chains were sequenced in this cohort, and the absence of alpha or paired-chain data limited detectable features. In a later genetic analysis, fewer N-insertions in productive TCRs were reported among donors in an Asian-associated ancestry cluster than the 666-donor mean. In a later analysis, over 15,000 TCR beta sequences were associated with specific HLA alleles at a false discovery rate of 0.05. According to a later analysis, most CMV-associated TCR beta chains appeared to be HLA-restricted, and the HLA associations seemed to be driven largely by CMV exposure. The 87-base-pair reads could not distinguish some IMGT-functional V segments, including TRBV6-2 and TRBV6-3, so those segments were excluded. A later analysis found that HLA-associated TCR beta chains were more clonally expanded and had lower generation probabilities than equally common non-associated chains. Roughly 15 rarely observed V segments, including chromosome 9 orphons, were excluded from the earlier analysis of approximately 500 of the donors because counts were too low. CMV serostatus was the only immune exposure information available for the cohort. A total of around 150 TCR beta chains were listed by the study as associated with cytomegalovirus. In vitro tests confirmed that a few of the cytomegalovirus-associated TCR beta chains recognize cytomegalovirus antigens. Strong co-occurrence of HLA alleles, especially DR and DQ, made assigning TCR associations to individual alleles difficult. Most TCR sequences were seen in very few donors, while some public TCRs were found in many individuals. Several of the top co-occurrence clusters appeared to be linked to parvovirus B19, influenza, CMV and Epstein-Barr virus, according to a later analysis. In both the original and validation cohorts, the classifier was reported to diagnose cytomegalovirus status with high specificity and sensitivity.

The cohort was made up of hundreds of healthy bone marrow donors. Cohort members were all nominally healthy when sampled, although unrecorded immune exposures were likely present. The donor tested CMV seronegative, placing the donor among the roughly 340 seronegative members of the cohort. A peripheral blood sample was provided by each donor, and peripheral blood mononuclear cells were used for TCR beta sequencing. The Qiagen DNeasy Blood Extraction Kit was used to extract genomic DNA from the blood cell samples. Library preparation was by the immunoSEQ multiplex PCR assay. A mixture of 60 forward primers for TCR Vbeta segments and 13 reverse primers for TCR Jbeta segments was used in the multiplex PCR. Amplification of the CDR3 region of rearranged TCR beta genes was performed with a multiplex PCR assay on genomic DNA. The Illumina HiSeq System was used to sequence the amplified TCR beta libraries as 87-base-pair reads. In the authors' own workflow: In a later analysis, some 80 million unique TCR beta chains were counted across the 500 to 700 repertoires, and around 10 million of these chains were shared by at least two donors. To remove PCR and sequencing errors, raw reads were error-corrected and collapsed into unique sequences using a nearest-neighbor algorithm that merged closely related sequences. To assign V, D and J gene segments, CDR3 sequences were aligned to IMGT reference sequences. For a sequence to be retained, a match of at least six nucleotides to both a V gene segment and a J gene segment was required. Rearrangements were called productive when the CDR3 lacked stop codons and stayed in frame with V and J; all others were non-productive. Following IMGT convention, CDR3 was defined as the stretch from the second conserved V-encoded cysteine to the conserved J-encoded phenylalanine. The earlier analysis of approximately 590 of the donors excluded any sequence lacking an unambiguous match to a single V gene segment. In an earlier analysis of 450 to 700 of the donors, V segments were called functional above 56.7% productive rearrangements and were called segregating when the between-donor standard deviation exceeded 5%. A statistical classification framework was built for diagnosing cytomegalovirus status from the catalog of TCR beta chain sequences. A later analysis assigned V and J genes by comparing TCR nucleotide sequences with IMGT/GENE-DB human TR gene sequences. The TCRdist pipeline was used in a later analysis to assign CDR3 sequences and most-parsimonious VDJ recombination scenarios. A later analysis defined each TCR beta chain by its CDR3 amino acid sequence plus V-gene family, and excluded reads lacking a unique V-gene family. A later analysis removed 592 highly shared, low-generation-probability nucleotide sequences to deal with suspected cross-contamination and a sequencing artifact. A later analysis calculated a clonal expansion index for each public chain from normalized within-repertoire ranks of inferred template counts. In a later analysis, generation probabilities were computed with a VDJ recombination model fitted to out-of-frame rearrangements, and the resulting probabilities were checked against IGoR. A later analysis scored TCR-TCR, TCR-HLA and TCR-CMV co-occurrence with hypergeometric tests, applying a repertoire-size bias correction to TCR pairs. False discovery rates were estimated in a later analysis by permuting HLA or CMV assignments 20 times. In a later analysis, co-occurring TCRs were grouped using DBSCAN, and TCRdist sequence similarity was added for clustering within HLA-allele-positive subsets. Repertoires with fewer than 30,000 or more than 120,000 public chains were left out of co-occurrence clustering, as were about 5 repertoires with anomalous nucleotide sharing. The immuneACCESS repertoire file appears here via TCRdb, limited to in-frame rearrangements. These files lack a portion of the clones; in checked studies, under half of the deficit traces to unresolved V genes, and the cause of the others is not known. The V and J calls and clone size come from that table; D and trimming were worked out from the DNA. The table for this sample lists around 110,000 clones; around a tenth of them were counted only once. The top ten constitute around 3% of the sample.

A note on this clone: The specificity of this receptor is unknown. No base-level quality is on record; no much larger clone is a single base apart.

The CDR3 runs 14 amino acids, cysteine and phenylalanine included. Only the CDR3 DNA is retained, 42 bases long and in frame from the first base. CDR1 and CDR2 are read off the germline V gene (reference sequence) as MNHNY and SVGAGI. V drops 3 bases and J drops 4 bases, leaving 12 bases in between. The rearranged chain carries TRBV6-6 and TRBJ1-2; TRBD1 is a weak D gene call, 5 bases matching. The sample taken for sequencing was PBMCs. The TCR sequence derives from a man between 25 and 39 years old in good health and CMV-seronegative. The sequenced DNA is TGTGCCAGCAGTTATAAAGGGGAAGGCTATGGCTACACCTTC. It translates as CASSYKGEGYGYTF.